This is a list of T cell receptor beta chains from one sample in a study of T cell responses to AZD1222 COVID-19 vaccine. Sequenced by immunoSEQ multiplex PCR; TCRdb stores in-frame clones only, minus some. The sample records fewer than 120,000 clones, more than 90% being singletons. The sample here was peripheral blood, taken 28 days after the second AZD1222 dose. Receptors were obtained from an adult who received the AZD1222 COVID-19 vaccine. Both conserved end residues are part of each CDR3. A D gene is named only where the DNA matches it firmly. The listing skips clone size in some rows; elsewhere it reads once, few, many or a size class.

cdr3_nt: TGTGCCAGCAGCGACCCCGGGCAGGTCAGCTCCTACGAGCAGTACTTC
cdr3_aa: CASSDPGQVSSYEQYF
clone_size: -
d_call: -
v_call: TRBV2
j_call: TRBJ2-7

cdr3_nt: TGTGCCAGCAGCTTAGAGATCACAGGGGGCGGTGGCTACACCTTC
cdr3_aa: CASSLEITGGGGYTF
clone_size: -
d_call: TRBD1
v_call: TRBV7-9
j_call: TRBJ1-2

cdr3_nt: TGTGCCAGCAGCTTGGTGGGTTACGAGCAGTACTTC
cdr3_aa: CASSLVGYEQYF
clone_size: -
d_call: -
v_call: TRBV5-4
j_call: TRBJ2-7

cdr3_nt: TGTGCCAGCAGTGAGTACAATAGCAATCAGCCCCAGCATTTT
cdr3_aa: CASSEYNSNQPQHF
clone_size: -
d_call: -
v_call: TRBV2
j_call: TRBJ1-5

cdr3_nt: TGTGCCAGCAGCCCGGGGCGGTTTAGCGGGGGGAACTATGGCTACACCTTC
cdr3_aa: CASSPGRFSGGNYGYTF
clone_size: -
d_call: -
v_call: TRBV7-6
j_call: TRBJ1-2

cdr3_nt: TGTGCCAGCAGCTTATCCCCGGGAGGCTACGAGCAGTACTTC
cdr3_aa: CASSLSPGGYEQYF
clone_size: few
d_call: TRBD2
v_call: TRBV7-2
j_call: TRBJ2-7

cdr3_nt: TGTGCCAGTAGTATAGGTCGGGGGGCAGATACGCAGTATTTT
cdr3_aa: CASSIGRGADTQYF
clone_size: -
d_call: TRBD2
v_call: TRBV19
j_call: TRBJ2-3

cdr3_nt: TGCGCCAGCAGCCAAGAGACTAGACCGGAGACCCAGTACTTC
cdr3_aa: CASSQETRPETQYF
clone_size: -
d_call: -
v_call: TRBV5-1
j_call: TRBJ2-5

cdr3_nt: TGTGCCAGCAGCCAAGGTCAGGGGCACAACGCAGATACGCAGTATTTT
cdr3_aa: CASSQGQGHNADTQYF
clone_size: -
d_call: -
v_call: TRBV4-2
j_call: TRBJ2-3

cdr3_nt: TGTGCCTGGGGGAACGTGGGGACAGTGAACACTGAAGCTTTCTTT
cdr3_aa: CAWGNVGTVNTEAFF
clone_size: -
d_call: TRBD1
v_call: TRBV30
j_call: TRBJ1-1

cdr3_nt: TGTGCCAGCAGACGGACAGGGGGGACCCAGTACTTC
cdr3_aa: CASRRTGGTQYF
clone_size: -
d_call: TRBD1
v_call: TRBV3-1/TRBV3-2
j_call: TRBJ2-5

cdr3_nt: TGTGCCAGCAACCTATTGGAAACCGGGGAGCTGTTTTTT
cdr3_aa: CASNLLETGELFF
clone_size: -
d_call: -
v_call: TRBV12-3/TRBV12-4
j_call: TRBJ2-2

cdr3_nt: TGCGCCAGCAGCTTGGAGACCTCGGACAACCTCCACTTT
cdr3_aa: CASSLETSDNLHF
clone_size: -
d_call: -
v_call: TRBV5-1
j_call: TRBJ1-6

cdr3_nt: TGTGCCAGCAGCTTAGTGGCTCTGGGGGCGGGTGATGAAAAACTGTTTTTT
cdr3_aa: CASSLVALGAGDEKLFF
clone_size: few
d_call: -
v_call: TRBV7-2
j_call: TRBJ1-4

cdr3_nt: TGTGCCAGCAGCACCCTCGGGACTGGAAACACCATATATTTT
cdr3_aa: CASSTLGTGNTIYF
clone_size: -
d_call: -
v_call: TRBV9
j_call: TRBJ1-3

cdr3_nt: TGTGCCATTGGGCAGGCCTCACTTTCCTATAGCAATCAGCCCCAGCATTTT
cdr3_aa: CAIGQASLSYSNQPQHF
clone_size: -
d_call: -
v_call: TRBV19
j_call: TRBJ1-5

cdr3_nt: TGTGCCAGCAGTGAATCCCGCGGTATCACTGAAGCTTTCTTT
cdr3_aa: CASSESRGITEAFF
clone_size: few
d_call: -
v_call: TRBV25-1
j_call: TRBJ1-1

cdr3_nt: TGTGCCAGCAGCTATGACAGGGATAGCAATCAGCCCCAGCATTTT
cdr3_aa: CASSYDRDSNQPQHF
clone_size: -
d_call: TRBD1
v_call: TRBV7-2
j_call: TRBJ1-5

cdr3_nt: TGTGCCAGCAGTTACCGACAGGGAGGCACCGGGGAGCTGTTTTTT
cdr3_aa: CASSYRQGGTGELFF
clone_size: -
d_call: -
v_call: TRBV7-2
j_call: TRBJ2-2

cdr3_nt: TGTGCCAGCGGACTCAGACAGGCTACGAACACTGAAGCTTTCTTT
cdr3_aa: CASGLRQATNTEAFF
clone_size: -
d_call: -
v_call: TRBV11-1
j_call: TRBJ1-1

cdr3_nt: TGTGCCAGCAGTGACCCAGACAGGGACCAAGAAGCTTTCTTT
cdr3_aa: CASSDPDRDQEAFF
clone_size: -
d_call: TRBD1
v_call: TRBV6-4
j_call: TRBJ1-1

cdr3_nt: TGCGCCAGCAGCCAAGGAGGCAGCTATGGCTACACCTTC
cdr3_aa: CASSQGGSYGYTF
clone_size: -
d_call: -
v_call: TRBV4-1
j_call: TRBJ1-2

cdr3_nt: TGCAGTGCTGGTGTAGATGGGGCCACGGAGACCCAGTACTTC
cdr3_aa: CSAGVDGATETQYF
clone_size: -
d_call: -
v_call: TRBV20-1
j_call: TRBJ2-5

cdr3_nt: TGTGCCAGCAGTTACTCCCGGCGGGGAGTCTACAATGAGCAGTTCTTC
cdr3_aa: CASSYSRRGVYNEQFF
clone_size: -
d_call: -
v_call: TRBV6-2/TRBV6-3
j_call: TRBJ2-1

cdr3_nt: TGTGCCAGCAGCTGGGGGGCGGTCTCCTACGAGCAGTACTTC
cdr3_aa: CASSWGAVSYEQYF
clone_size: -
d_call: -
v_call: TRBV5-5
j_call: TRBJ2-7

cdr3_nt: TGTGCCAGCAGCCTACGTATGGACCCTGTGCCCCTCCACTTT
cdr3_aa: CASSLRMDPVPLHF
clone_size: -
d_call: -
v_call: TRBV7-2
j_call: TRBJ1-6

cdr3_nt: TGTGCCTGGAGTGCCATTGGCGGGGGCACAGATACGCAGTATTTT
cdr3_aa: CAWSAIGGGTDTQYF
clone_size: once
d_call: -
v_call: TRBV30
j_call: TRBJ2-3

cdr3_nt: TGTGCCAGCACCCTAAGGCGTGAGACCCAGTACTTC
cdr3_aa: CASTLRRETQYF
clone_size: -
d_call: -
v_call: TRBV11-2
j_call: TRBJ2-5

cdr3_nt: TGTGCCAGCAGCTTACCGAGGGTTGGGGAGCAGTACTTC
cdr3_aa: CASSLPRVGEQYF
clone_size: -
d_call: -
v_call: TRBV7-9
j_call: TRBJ2-7

cdr3_nt: TGCGCCAGCAGCTTCATACGCCAGGGGAGTAGGGAGCAGTACTTC
cdr3_aa: CASSFIRQGSREQYF
clone_size: -
d_call: -
v_call: TRBV5-1
j_call: TRBJ2-7

cdr3_nt: TGCGCCAGCAGTGATTTGCGGGGGGGCTGGGAGACCCAGTACTTC
cdr3_aa: CASSDLRGGWETQYF
clone_size: -
d_call: TRBD2
v_call: TRBV10-1
j_call: TRBJ2-5

cdr3_nt: TGTGCCAGCAGCCTAGACAGGTTGCCGGGAGGGCAGTACTTC
cdr3_aa: CASSLDRLPGGQYF
clone_size: -
d_call: -
v_call: TRBV6-6
j_call: TRBJ2-7